This T cell receptor beta chain was found in a study of tumor-infiltrating lymphocytes in localized non-small cell lung cancer. Findings and caveats of the study: TCRbeta sequencing showed higher T cell infiltration in tumors than uninvolved lung. TCR sequencing covered a subset of patients with enough tissue. Tumor T-cell fraction from TCR sequencing was not associated with recurrence-free survival (p = 0.61).

Regarding this clone: Its matching antigen is unknown.

The ends were cut back, 0 bases at V and 9 bases at J, with 9 bases in the middle. Germline values: CDR1 KGHSH, CDR2 LQKENI. This CDR3 has 13 residues. Measured with immunoSEQ multiplex PCR; TCRdb has only the in-frame clones, and not every one. Of about 23,000 clones in the sample, just under 75% were seen once. The sample was lung tumor tissue. The genes are TRBV18 and TRBJ2-1; D gene ambiguous. This clonotype was obtained from a human donor with non-small cell lung cancer. The CDR3: CASSPPVGSEQFF. The CDR3 DNA reads TGTGCCAGCTCACCACCGGTTGGGTCTGAGCAGTTCTTC.